Detailed here is one TCR beta chain. The CDR3 runs to 15 residues. Trimming shortened V by 0 bases and J by 5 bases, and 11 bases separated the two germline ends. Germline V gene lookup returns CDR1 LGHNT and CDR2 FRNRAP. This sample was included in a study of blood T cell repertoires in COVID-19. Whole-study context: Acute and convalescent COVID-19 specimens originated in the United States, Italy and Spain. Sources were T cells, B-cell-depleted T cells, or PBMCs; the material itself was cDNA or gDNA.

Authors' data handling: From reference gene primer amplification, estimates of nucleated cell counts were derived. Sequenced by immunoSEQ multiplex PCR; TCRdb stores in-frame clones only, minus some. V, J and clone size were drawn from that table, and D and trimming were deduced from the DNA. The data contain roughly 200,000 clones, about 80% of them singletons. This receptor was taken from a middle-aged man with active or convalescent COVID-19. Sequenced: peripheral blood. J is TRBJ1-5 and V is TRBV12-5; a weak D match, TRBD1 (5 bases). The CDR3 here is CASGLVTGAHQPQHF. The CDR3 nucleotides read TGTGCTAGTGGTTTGGTAACTGGGGCTCATCAGCCCCAGCATTTT.